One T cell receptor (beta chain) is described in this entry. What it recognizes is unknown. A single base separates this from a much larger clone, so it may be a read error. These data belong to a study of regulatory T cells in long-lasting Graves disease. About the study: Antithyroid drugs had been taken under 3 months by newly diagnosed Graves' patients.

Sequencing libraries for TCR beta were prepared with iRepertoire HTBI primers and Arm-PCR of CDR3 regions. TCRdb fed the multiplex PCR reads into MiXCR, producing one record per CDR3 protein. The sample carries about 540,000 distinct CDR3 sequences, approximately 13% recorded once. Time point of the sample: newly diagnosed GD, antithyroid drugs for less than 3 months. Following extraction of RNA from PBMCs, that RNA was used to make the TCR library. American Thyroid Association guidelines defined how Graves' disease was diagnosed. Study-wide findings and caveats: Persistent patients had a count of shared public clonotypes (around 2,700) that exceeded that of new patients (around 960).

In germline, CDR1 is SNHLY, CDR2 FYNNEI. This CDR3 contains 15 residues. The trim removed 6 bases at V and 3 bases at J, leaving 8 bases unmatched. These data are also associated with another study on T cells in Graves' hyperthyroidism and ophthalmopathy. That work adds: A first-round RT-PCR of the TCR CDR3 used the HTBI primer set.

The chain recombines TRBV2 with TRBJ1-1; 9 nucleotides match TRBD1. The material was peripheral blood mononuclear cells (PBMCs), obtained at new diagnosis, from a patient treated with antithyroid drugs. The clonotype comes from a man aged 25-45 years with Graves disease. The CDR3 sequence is CASREGQGRYTEAFF. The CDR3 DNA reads TGTGCCAGCAGGGAGGGACAGGGAAGGTACACTGAAGCTTTCTTT.